The 12 T cell receptor beta chains in this list originate from one sample, sequenced in a study of OX40 agonist ivuxolimab in advanced cancers. Measured with immunoSEQ multiplex PCR; TCRdb has only the in-frame clones, and not every one. This table holds 60,000 to 90,000 clones, 80% to 90% found once. Here the sequenced sample was CD4+ or CD8+ T cells sorted from blood, taken in a trial of the OX40 agonist ivuxolimab. The receptors were sampled from an adult with an advanced solid tumor such as melanoma, head and neck, liver or kidney cancer.

The chain has TRBV29-1 and TRBJ2-3; either TRBD1 or TRBD2 may supply D (7 bases each). The CDR3 sequence is 13 residues long. V dropped 7 bases and J dropped 2 bases, with 13 bases sitting between them. In germline, CDR1 is SQVTM, CDR2 ANQGSEA. The DNA for the CDR3 is TGCAGCGGGGGGGGACAGCCCACAGATACGCAGTATTTT. Translation: CSGGGQPTDTQYF.

The V call is TRBV5-6, the J call TRBJ1-2, with TRBD1 matching 7 bases. V dropped 3 bases and J dropped 6; count of bases not matched to a gene: 5. CDR1 and CDR2 from the germline V gene are SGHDT and YYEEEE. The CDR3 spans 13 residues. The CDR3 sequence is CASSSNRGHGYTF. The CDR3 bases are TGTGCCAGCAGCTCTAACAGGGGCCATGGCTACACCTTC.

The chain joins TRBV18 to TRBJ2-7, with 8 bases identical to TRBD1. The CDR3 runs 16 residues. V dropped 3 bases and J dropped 1; count of bases not matched to a gene: 8. Germline loops: CDR1 KGHSH, CDR2 LQKENI. The CDR3 reads CASSPYSGGASYEQYF. CDR3 in DNA: TGTGCCAGCTCACCCTATTCAGGGGGCGCTTCCTACGAGCAGTACTTC.

V and J are TRBV29-1 and TRBJ1-2, with 7 positions matching TRBD1. Trimming at V came to 7 bases and at J to 3 bases, leaving 8 bases not matched to a gene. The CDR3 has 13 residues. The germline gives CDR1 SQVTM, CDR2 ANQGSEA. DNA for the CDR3: TGCAGCGCATCACCCGGGACAGACTATGGCTACACCTTC. Translation gives CSASPGTDYGYTF.

The V call is TRBV28, the J call TRBJ1-2; tentative D call: TRBD1 (5 bases). Per the germline V gene, CDR1 is MDHEN and CDR2 is SYDVKM. There are 16 residues in the CDR3. The V gene lost 7 bases and the J gene lost 5 bases, with 23 bases spanning the gap. In DNA, the CDR3 is TGTGCCAGCATCCGTGCGGCGACGGGGCGTAATTATGGCTACACCTTC. It yields the protein CASIRAATGRNYGYTF.

This clone was detected once. The chain employs TRBV25-1 and TRBJ2-5; D is perhaps TRBD1 or TRBD2 (5 bases each). Trimming took 2 bases from V and 4 from J, leaving 11 bases between them. The germline gives CDR1 MGHDK, CDR2 SYGVNS. The CDR3 is 14 residues long. The CDR3: CASSETRGLETQYF. The CDR3 nucleotides read TGTGCCAGCAGTGAAACTAGGGGTCTAGAGACCCAGTACTTC.

The V and J genes are TRBV5-1 and TRBJ1-1; 7 nucleotides align to TRBD1. This CDR3 has 15 amino acids. V dropped 3 bases and J dropped 0; count of bases not matched to a gene: 5. Germline CDR1 and CDR2: SGHRS and YFSETQ. CDR3 DNA sequence: TGCGCCAGCAGCTCGCCGGACAGGATGAACACTGAAGCTTTCTTT. It encodes CASSSPDRMNTEAFF.

The chain combines TRBV19 with TRBJ1-1; 7 bases agree with TRBD1. CDR1 LNHDA and CDR2 SQIVND come from the germline V gene (reference sequence). The junction had 9 bases not matched to a gene; V was cut back by 4 bases and J by 1 base. This CDR3 comprises 16 residues. CDR3 sequence reads: CASSKKTGRGNTEAFF. As DNA, the CDR3 is TGTGCCAGTAGTAAGAAGACAGGGAGGGGGAACACTGAAGCTTTCTTT.

J is TRBJ1-3 and V is TRBV19, with D unclear. Germline V gives CDR1 LNHDA, CDR2 SQIVND (reference sequence). V was trimmed by 7 bases and J by 4 bases, leaving 20 bases between them. The CDR3 covers 16 residues. CDR3: CASTPYNFQFGNTIYF. In DNA, the CDR3 is TGTGCCAGTACCCCTTACAACTTTCAATTCGGAAACACCATATATTTT.

The V and J genes are TRBV7-4 and TRBJ1-5; TRBD1 aligns across 7 bases. Germline CDR1 is SGHVT and CDR2 is SQSDAQ. V trimming: 5 bases; J trimming: 0 bases; junction bases outside the gene matches: 10. The CDR3 totals 17 residues. CDR3 in DNA: TGTGCCAGCAGCCCGGAGGACAGGCACTATAGCAATCAGCCCCAGCATTTT. It codes for CASSPEDRHYSNQPQHF.

The chain joins TRBV19 to TRBJ1-4, with D unclear. The ends were cut back, 8 bases at V and 7 bases at J, with 8 bases in the middle. This CDR3 is 11 amino acids long. The germline V gene encodes CDR1 LNHDA and CDR2 SQIVND (reference sequence). CDR3: CASGEREKLFF. The CDR3 DNA is TGTGCCAGTGGAGAGCGTGAAAAACTGTTTTTT.

The chain is built from TRBV10-3 and TRBJ1-2; TRBD1 agrees at 7 bases. Unmatched junction bases numbered 10, after V lost 0 bases and J lost 3 bases. Germline CDR1 is ENHRY and CDR2 is SYGVKD. The CDR3 runs 17 residues. The chain's CDR3 is CAISESRNRQGYYGYTF. DNA for the CDR3: TGTGCCATCAGTGAGTCGAGGAACCGACAGGGCTACTATGGCTACACCTTC.